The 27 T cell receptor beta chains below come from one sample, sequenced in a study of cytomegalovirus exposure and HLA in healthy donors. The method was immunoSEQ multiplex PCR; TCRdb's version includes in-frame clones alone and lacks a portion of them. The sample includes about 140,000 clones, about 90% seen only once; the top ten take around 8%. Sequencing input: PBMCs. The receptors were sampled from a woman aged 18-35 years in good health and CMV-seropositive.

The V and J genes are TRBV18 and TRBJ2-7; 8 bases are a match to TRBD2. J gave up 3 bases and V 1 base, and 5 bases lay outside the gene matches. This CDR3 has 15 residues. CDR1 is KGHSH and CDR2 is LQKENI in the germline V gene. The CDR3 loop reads CASSPQERGYYEQYF. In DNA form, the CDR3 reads TGTGCCAGCTCACCACAGGAGCGGGGGTACTACGAGCAGTACTTC.

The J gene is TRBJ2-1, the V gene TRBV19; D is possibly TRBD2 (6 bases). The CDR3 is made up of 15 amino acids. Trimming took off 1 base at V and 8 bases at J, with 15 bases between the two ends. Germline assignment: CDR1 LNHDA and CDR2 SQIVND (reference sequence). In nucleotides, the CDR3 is TGTGCCAGTAGTATAGGGGCTAGCGTAAACGATGAGCAGTTCTTC. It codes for CASSIGASVNDEQFF.

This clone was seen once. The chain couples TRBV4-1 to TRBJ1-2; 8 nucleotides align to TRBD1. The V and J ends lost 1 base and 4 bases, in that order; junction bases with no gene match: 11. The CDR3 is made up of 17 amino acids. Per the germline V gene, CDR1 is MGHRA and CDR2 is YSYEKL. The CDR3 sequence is CASSQGQGAGIAYGYTF. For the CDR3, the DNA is TGCGCCAGCAGCCAAGGCCAGGGGGCGGGAATTGCCTATGGCTACACCTTC.

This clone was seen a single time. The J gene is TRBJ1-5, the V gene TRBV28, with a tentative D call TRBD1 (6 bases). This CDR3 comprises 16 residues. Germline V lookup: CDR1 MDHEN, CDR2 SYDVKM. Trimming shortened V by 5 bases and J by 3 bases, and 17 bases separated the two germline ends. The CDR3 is CASSPRGATHNQPQHF. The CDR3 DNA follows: TGTGCCAGCAGTCCACGGGGGGCGACCCACAATCAGCCCCAGCATTTT.

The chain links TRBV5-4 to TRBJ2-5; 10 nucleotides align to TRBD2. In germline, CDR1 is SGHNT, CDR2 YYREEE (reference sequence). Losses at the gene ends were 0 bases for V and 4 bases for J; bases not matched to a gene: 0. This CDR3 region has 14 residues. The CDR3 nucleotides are TGTGCCAGCAGCTTGGCTAGCGGGAGAGAGACCCAGTACTTC. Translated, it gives CASSLASGRETQYF.

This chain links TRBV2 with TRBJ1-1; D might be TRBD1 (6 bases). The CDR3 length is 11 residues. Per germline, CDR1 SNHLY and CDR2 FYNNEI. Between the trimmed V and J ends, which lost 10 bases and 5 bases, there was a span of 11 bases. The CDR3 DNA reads TGTGCCATCGAGGGGGGGACTGAAGCTTTCTTT. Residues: CAIEGGTEAFF.

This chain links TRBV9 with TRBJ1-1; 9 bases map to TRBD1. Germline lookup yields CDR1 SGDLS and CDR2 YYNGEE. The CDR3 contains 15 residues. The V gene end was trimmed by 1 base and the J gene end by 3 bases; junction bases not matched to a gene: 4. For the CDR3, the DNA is TGTGCCAGCAGCGTAACAGGGGGCGTTCACACTGAAGCTTTCTTT. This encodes CASSVTGGVHTEAFF.

The CDR3 sequence is CASRRGPGEQYF. For the CDR3, the DNA is TGCGCCAGCAGGCGGGGCCCCGGGGAGCAGTACTTC. The V gene is TRBV10-2, the J gene TRBJ2-7; tentative D call: TRBD2 (6 bases). V was pared by 6 bases and J by 7 bases, with 13 bases between. Germline lookup yields CDR1 WSHSY and CDR2 SAAADI. CDR3 length: 12 amino acids.

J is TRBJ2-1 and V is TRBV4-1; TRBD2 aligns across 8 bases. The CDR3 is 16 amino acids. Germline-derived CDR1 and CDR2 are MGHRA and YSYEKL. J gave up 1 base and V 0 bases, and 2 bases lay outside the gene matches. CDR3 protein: CASSQDLAGSYNEQFF. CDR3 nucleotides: TGCGCCAGCAGCCAAGATTTAGCGGGGTCCTACAATGAGCAGTTCTTC.

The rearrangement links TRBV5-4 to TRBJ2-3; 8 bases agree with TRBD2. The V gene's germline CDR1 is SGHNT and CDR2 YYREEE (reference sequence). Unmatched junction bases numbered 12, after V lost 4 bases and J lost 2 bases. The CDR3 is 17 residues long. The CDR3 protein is CASSGLANKAFTDTQYF. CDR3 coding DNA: TGTGCCAGCAGCGGACTAGCAAACAAGGCCTTCACAGATACGCAGTATTTT.

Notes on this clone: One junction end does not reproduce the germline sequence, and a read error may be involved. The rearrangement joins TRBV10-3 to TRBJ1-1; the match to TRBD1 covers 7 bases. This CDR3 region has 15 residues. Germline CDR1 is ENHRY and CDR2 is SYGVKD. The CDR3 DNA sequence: TGTGCCACCAGTGGACAGGATAGGGTGAACACTGAAGCTTTCTTT. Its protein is CATSGQDRVNTEAFF.

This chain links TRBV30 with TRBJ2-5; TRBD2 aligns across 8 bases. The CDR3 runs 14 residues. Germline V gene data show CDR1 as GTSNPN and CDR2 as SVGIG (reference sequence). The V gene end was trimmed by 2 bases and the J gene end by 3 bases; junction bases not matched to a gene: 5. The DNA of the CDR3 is TGTGCCTGGAGTACAAGGGGACTAGAAGAGACCCAGTACTTC. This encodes CAWSTRGLEETQYF.

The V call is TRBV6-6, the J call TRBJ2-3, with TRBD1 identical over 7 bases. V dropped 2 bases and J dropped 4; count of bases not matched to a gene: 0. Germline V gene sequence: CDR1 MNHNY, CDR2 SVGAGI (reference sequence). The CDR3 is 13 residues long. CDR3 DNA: TGTGCCAGCAGTTACACAGGGGCAGATACGCAGTATTTT. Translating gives CASSYTGADTQYF.

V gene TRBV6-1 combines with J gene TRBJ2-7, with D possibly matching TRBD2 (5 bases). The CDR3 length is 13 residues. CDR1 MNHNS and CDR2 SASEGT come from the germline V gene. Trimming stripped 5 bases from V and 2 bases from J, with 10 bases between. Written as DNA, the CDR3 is TGTGCCAGCAGTCGAGGGCAGACCTACGAGCAGTACTTC. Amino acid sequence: CASSRGQTYEQYF.

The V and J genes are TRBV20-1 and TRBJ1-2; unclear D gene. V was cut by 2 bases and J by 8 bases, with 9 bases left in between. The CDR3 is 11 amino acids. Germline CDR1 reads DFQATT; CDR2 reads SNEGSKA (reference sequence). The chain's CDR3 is CSARREEGYTF. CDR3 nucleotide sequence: TGCAGTGCTAGACGGGAGGAAGGCTACACCTTC.

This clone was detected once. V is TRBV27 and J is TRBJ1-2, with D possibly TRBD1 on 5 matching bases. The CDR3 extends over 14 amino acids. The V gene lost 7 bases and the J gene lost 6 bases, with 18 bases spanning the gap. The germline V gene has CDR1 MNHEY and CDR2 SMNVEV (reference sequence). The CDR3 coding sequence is TGTGCCAGCAACCCCCTGGGGGGAGAGAATGGCTACACCTTC. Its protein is CASNPLGGENGYTF.

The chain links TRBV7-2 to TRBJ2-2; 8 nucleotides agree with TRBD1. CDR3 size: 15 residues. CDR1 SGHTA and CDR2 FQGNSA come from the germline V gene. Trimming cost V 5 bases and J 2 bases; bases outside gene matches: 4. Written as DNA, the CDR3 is TGTGCCAGCAGCCCGGACAGGGCTAACACCGGGGAGCTGTTTTTT. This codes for CASSPDRANTGELFF.

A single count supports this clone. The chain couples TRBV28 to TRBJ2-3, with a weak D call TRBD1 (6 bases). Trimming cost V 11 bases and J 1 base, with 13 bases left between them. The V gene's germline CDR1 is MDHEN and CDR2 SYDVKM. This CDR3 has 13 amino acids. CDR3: CAYRADGTDTQYF. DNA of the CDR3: TGTGCCTACAGGGCGGATGGCACAGATACGCAGTATTTT.

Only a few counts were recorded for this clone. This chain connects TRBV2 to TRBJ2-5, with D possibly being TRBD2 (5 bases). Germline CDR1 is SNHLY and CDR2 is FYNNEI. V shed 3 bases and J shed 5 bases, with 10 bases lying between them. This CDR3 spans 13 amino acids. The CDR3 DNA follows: TGTGCCAGCAGTGATCGGTCGGGGGAGACCCAGTACTTC. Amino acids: CASSDRSGETQYF.

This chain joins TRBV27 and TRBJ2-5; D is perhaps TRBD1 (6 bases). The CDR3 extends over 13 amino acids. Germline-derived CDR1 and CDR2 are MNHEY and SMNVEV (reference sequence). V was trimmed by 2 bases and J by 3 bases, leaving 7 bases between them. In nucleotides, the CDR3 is TGTGCCAGCAGTTTACCAGGGGAAGAGACCCAGTACTTC. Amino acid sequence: CASSLPGEETQYF.

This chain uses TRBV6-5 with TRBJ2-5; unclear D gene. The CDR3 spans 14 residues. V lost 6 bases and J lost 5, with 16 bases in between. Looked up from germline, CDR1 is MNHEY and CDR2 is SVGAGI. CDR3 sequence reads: CASSPTRLRETQYF. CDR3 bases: TGTGCCAGCAGCCCCACGCGGCTTCGGGAGACCCAGTACTTC.

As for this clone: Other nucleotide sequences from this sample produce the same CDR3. CDR3 amino acids: CASSETVNTEAFF. As DNA, the CDR3 is TGTGCCAGCAGCGAGACAGTCAACACTGAAGCTTTCTTT. The chain links TRBV9 to TRBJ1-1; TRBD1 might be the D (5 bases). The V end lost 3 bases, the J end lost 2 bases, and 8 bases lay between the germline ends. Germline CDR1 reads SGDLS; CDR2 reads YYNGEE. CDR3 length: 13 residues.

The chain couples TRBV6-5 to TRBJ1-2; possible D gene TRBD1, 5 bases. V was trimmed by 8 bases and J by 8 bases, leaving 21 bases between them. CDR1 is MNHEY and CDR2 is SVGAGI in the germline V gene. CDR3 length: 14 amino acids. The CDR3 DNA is TGTGCCAGCGCATCATTCGCGCAAGGGGTCGGCTACACCTTC. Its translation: CASASFAQGVGYTF.

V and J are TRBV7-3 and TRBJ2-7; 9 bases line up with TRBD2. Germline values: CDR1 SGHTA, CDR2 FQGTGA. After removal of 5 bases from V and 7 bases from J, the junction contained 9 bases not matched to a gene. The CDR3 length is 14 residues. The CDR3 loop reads CASSIERGVSEQYF. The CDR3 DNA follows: TGTGCCAGCAGCATAGAGCGGGGGGTATCTGAGCAGTACTTC.

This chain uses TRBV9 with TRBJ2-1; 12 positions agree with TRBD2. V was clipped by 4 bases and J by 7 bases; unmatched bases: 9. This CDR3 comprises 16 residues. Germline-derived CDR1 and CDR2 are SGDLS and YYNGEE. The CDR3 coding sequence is TGTGCCAGCAGCTCCCGAGCTAGCGGGGGGGCGAATGAGCAGTTCTTC. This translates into CASSSRASGGANEQFF. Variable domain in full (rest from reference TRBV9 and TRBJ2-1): DSGVTQTPKHLITATGQRVTLRCSPRSGDLSVYWYQQSLDQGLQFLIQYYNGEERAKGNILERFSAQQFPDLHSELNLSSLELGDSALYFCASSSRASGGANEQFFGPGTRLTVL.

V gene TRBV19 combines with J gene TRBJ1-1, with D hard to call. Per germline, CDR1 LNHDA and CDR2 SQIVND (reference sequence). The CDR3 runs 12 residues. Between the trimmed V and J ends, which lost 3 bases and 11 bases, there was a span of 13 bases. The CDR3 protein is CASSIGVGEAFF. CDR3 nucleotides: TGTGCCAGTAGTATCGGAGTTGGGGAGGCTTTCTTT.

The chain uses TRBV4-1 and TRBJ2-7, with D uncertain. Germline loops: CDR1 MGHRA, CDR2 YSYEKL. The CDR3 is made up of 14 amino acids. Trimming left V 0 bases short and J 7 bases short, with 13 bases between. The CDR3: CASSQDLVASEQYF. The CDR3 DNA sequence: TGCGCCAGCAGCCAAGATCTTGTGGCTTCGGAGCAGTACTTC.